The next 30 T cell receptor beta chains were all read from a single sample in a study of T cell clonotyping in hematopoietic cell transplantation (dated by TCRdb to the early 2020s). What this sample's time point label stands for: 100 days after allo-HCT. Library method: the immunoSEQ multiplex PCR assay. Sourced from immuneACCESS, this table was stored by TCRdb with only in-frame sequences that have V and J called. A share of the clones is absent; for the studies checked, an unresolved V gene accounts for under half, and the remainder has no known explanation. The sample contains more than 7,000 clones, 88% of them found a single time. The biggest ten clones account for 7.5% to 9.5% of the sample. The source material was PBMCs, sampled 100 days after allogeneic stem cell transplant. These TCRs come from a male patient aged 18-30 years who had an allogeneic stem cell transplant from a related donor, so the T cells may come from the graft donor. Some clones in this sample may be carry-over from other donors' samples.

V is TRBV6-1 and J is TRBJ2-3; possibly TRBD1 for D (5 bases). Trimming removed 3 bases from V and 4 bases from J, with 11 bases in between. CDR3 size: 14 residues. Germline lookup yields CDR1 MNHNS and CDR2 SASEGT. The CDR3 sequence: CASSDQGGADTQYF. CDR3 DNA sequence: TGTGCCAGCAGTGACCAGGGTGGGGCAGATACGCAGTATTTT.

This chain joins TRBV2 and TRBJ2-6, with unresolved D. V was pared by 6 bases and J by 0 bases, with 12 bases between. Germline V gene data show CDR1 as SNHLY and CDR2 as FYNNEI. The CDR3 consists of 16 residues. CDR3 DNA: TGTGCCAGCAGATCAGGAACCCACTCTGGGGCCAACGTCCTGACTTTC. As protein: CASRSGTHSGANVLTF.

The gene calls are TRBV5-5 and TRBJ2-7, with D unclear. CDR1 and CDR2 (germline): SGHKS, YYEKEE (reference sequence). The CDR3 loop spans 14 amino acids. The ends were cut back, 0 bases at V and 3 bases at J, with 10 bases in the middle. For the CDR3, the DNA is TGTGCCAGCAGCTTGGCCTTTAACAGCTACGAGCAGTACGTC. It yields the protein CASSLAFNSYEQYV.

This clone was picked up one time. The chain is built from TRBV12-5 and TRBJ2-2; D may match TRBD1 or TRBD2 (6 bases each). Germline V gene sequence: CDR1 LGHNT, CDR2 FRNRAP. V was clipped by 5 bases and J by 7 bases, with 14 bases between them. The CDR3 runs to 14 residues. CDR3 amino acids: CASGEQGRSGELFF. DNA of the CDR3: TGTGCTAGTGGTGAGCAGGGGAGGAGCGGGGAGCTGTTTTTT. The full variable domain, its missing parts supplied by reference TRBV12-5 and TRBJ2-2, is DARVTQTPRHKVTEMGQEVTMRCQPILGHNTVFWYRQTMMQGLELLAYFRNRAPLDDSGMPKDRFSAEMPDATLATLKIQPSEPRDSAVYFCASGEQGRSGELFFGEGSRLTVL.

The chain carries TRBV7-2 and TRBJ1-5, with no clear D. This CDR3 is built from 12 residues. V was shortened by 0 bases and J by 4 bases, with 1 base between the two germline ends. From germline, CDR1 is SGHTA and CDR2 FQGNSA. This chain's CDR3 is CASSLANQPQHF. CDR3 DNA sequence: TGTGCCAGCAGCTTAGCTAATCAGCCCCAGCATTTT.

Comment on this clone: One end of the junction fails to match germline, which may point to a read error. The genes are TRBV19 and TRBJ1-5; D remains unclear. Germline CDR1 is LNHDA and CDR2 is SQIVND (reference sequence). CDR3 length equals 14 residues. CDR3 in DNA: TGTGCCAGTAGTATTGGCATTAGCGATCAGCCCCAGCATTTT. Translating it yields CASSIGISDQPQHF.

The chain has TRBV27 and TRBJ2-2; no definite D call. V gave up 3 bases and J gave up 4 bases, with 6 bases separating them. The CDR3 contains 13 residues. Per the germline V gene, CDR1 is MNHEY and CDR2 is SMNVEV (reference sequence). CDR3 protein: CASSFSSTGELFF. The CDR3 DNA sequence: TGTGCCAGCAGTTTTTCCAGCACCGGGGAGCTGTTTTTT.

V usage is TRBV7-8 and J usage is TRBJ1-1, with no clear D. The CDR3 loop spans 13 amino acids. Germline-derived CDR1 and CDR2 are SGHVS and FQNEAQ. The V and J ends lost 1 base and 8 bases respectively, with 11 bases between them. The CDR3 DNA sequence: TGTGCCAGCAGCTTAGAAATGGGGATGGAAGCTTTCTTT. It is translated as CASSLEMGMEAFF.

The V call is TRBV6-5, the J call TRBJ1-5; D remains ambiguous. The germline V gene encodes CDR1 MNHEY and CDR2 SVGAGI. CDR3 length equals 14 residues. V was clipped by 5 bases and J by 0 bases, with 8 bases between them. The CDR3 DNA follows: TGTGCCAGCAGTCTGGTGAATAGCAATCAGCCCCAGCATTTT. As protein: CASSLVNSNQPQHF.

The V and J genes are TRBV19 and TRBJ1-5, with D unresolved. The CDR3 extends over 13 amino acids. The ends were cut back, 9 bases at V and 1 base at J, with 10 bases in the middle. Germline V gives CDR1 LNHDA, CDR2 SQIVND (reference sequence). DNA of the CDR3: TGTGCCAGCGGCGGCTTAAGCAATCAGCCCCAGCATTTT. The encoded protein is CASGGLSNQPQHF.

This clone was detected only a few times. The gene calls are TRBV7-9 and TRBJ1-2; D perhaps matches TRBD1 (5 bases). The CDR3 has 14 amino acids. From germline, CDR1 is SEHNR and CDR2 FQNEAQ (reference sequence). Trimming pared 5 bases from V and 1 base from J, leaving 11 bases between. CDR3 loop: CASSPPQGNYGYTF. The CDR3 DNA sequence: TGTGCCAGCAGCCCCCCCCAGGGTAACTATGGCTACACCTTC.

The CDR3 spells CASSFERTGFHEQYV. The CDR3 DNA reads as TGTGCCAGCAGCTTTGAAAGGACAGGGTTCCACGAGCAGTACGTC. This rearrangement joins TRBV5-4 to TRBJ2-7; 8 bases match TRBD1. Trimming cost V 2 bases and J 5 bases; bases outside gene matches: 9. Germline-derived CDR1 and CDR2 are SGHNT and YYREEE (reference sequence). The CDR3 extends over 15 amino acids.

This chain joins TRBV27 and TRBJ2-3, with 7 bases fitting TRBD2. The CDR3 is 15 residues long. J lost 2 bases, V lost 8 bases, and 10 bases had no gene match. Germline CDR1 is MNHEY and CDR2 is SMNVEV (reference sequence). The CDR3 coding sequence is TGTGCCAGCCGACGGAGCGGGACCTCCACAGATACGCAGTATTTT. Translated, it gives CASRRSGTSTDTQYF.

The V gene is TRBV25-1, the J gene TRBJ1-2; perhaps TRBD1 as D (5 bases). This CDR3 region has 15 residues. Germline V CDR1 and CDR2: MGHDK, SYGVNS. Trimming shortened V by 0 bases and J by 3 bases, and 11 bases separated the two germline ends. CDR3 nucleotides: TGTGCCAGCAGTGAATATGGGGGTTTCTACTATGGCTACACCTTC. Residues: CASSEYGGFYYGYTF.

In its sample, this clone was seen once. The chain couples TRBV7-9 to TRBJ2-3; D tentatively fits TRBD1 or TRBD2 (5 bases each). With 5 bases removed from V and 3 bases from J, the gap between germline ends came to 21 bases. The CDR3 extends over 17 amino acids. CDR1 is SEHNR, CDR2 FQNEAQ, per germline (reference sequence). CDR3 amino acids: CASSLGKGLASTDTQYF. CDR3 in DNA: TGTGCCAGCAGCCTGGGGAAGGGGCTAGCCTCTACAGATACGCAGTATTTT.

The rearrangement links TRBV30 to TRBJ1-5, with 7 nucleotides matching TRBD1. Trimming cost V 0 bases and J 4 bases; bases outside gene matches: 12. The germline CDR1 and CDR2 sequences are GTSNPN and SVGIG (reference sequence). This CDR3 is built from 17 residues. The CDR3 nucleotides read TGTGCCTGGAGTGTAGATTTTGGCAGGGGGGGAAATCAGCCCCAGCATTTT. This encodes CAWSVDFGRGGNQPQHF.

The chain is built from TRBV4-3 and TRBJ1-2; maybe TRBD1 (5 bases). Trimming stripped 0 bases from V and 4 bases from J, with 15 bases between. Germline V lookup: CDR1 LGHNA, CDR2 YSLEER. This CDR3 has 16 amino acids. CDR3 loop: CASSQDQGRTLYGYTF. CDR3 DNA: TGCGCCAGCAGCCAAGATCAGGGCAGAACCCTCTATGGCTACACCTTC.

The CDR3 nucleotides are TGTGCCAGCAGCCCCCTACGCATCCGGCAGTCTAAGGACACCATATATTTT. It codes for CASSPLRIRQSKDTIYF. The J gene is TRBJ1-3, the V gene TRBV11-2; D ambiguous. Trimming removed 5 bases at V and 8 bases at J, with 25 bases between. The CDR3 covers 17 residues. Germline assignment: CDR1 SGHAT and CDR2 FQNNGV.

The rearrangement uses TRBV19 and TRBJ2-2; D unresolved. V dropped 6 bases and J dropped 4 bases, with 3 bases sitting between them. The germline gives CDR1 LNHDA, CDR2 SQIVND (reference sequence). The CDR3 consists of 11 residues. The CDR3, as DNA: TGTGCCAGTAGGTTCACCGGGGAGCTGTTTTTT. This gives the protein CASRFTGELFF.

This sequence joins TRBV21-1 and TRBJ1-1. TRBV21-1 represents a pseudogene. This CDR3 region has 14 residues. The CDR3 nucleotides are TGTGCCAGCAGCAAAGCGCTTGTCAGACTACAAGCTTTCTTT. Translation: CASSKALVRLQAFF.

This clone was seen more than once but under ten times. The chain joins TRBV6-4 to TRBJ2-1, with D hard to call. Germline V gene lookup returns CDR1 MRHNA and CDR2 SNTAGT. Trimming removed 0 bases from V and 0 bases from J, with 9 bases in between. This CDR3 spans 16 amino acids. The CDR3, as DNA: TGTGCCAGCAGTGACTCGACGCAAAGCTCCTACAATGAGCAGTTCTTC. Protein: CASSDSTQSSYNEQFF.

This chain joins TRBV7-8 and TRBJ2-3; tentatively, D is TRBD2 (5 bases). This CDR3 contains 14 residues. Per the germline V gene, CDR1 is SGHVS and CDR2 is FQNEAQ. Between the trimmed V and J ends, which lost 5 bases and 0 bases, there was a span of 9 bases. The CDR3 DNA follows: TGTGCCAGCAGCCTAACTAGTAGCACAGATACGCAGTATTTT. Its translation: CASSLTSSTDTQYF.

This clone was found once. This chain uses TRBV4-1 with TRBJ2-1; 9 nucleotides line up with TRBD2. Trimming cost V 1 base and J 7 bases; bases outside gene matches: 8. The germline CDR1 and CDR2 sequences are MGHRA and YSYEKL. CDR3 length: 16 residues. The CDR3 DNA reads TGCGCCAGCAGCCAAGGGTGGCTAGCGGGATTGAATGAGCAGTTCTTC. This sequence encodes CASSQGWLAGLNEQFF.

CDR3 protein: CASRGWLEGETQYF. The CDR3 region has the DNA TGTGCCAGCCGGGGTTGGTTAGAGGGGGAGACCCAGTACTTC. V gene TRBV6-1 combines with J gene TRBJ2-5; D could derive from TRBD1 or TRBD2 (5 bases each). The CDR3 covers 14 residues. CDR1 MNHNS and CDR2 SASEGT come from the germline V gene. Deletions cut 8 bases from V and 5 bases from J, with 18 bases between.

The V call is TRBV2, the J call TRBJ2-6; no firm D call. CDR3 length: 18 residues. Germline loops: CDR1 SNHLY, CDR2 FYNNEI. V lost 5 bases, J lost 5 bases, and 22 bases lay in between. The CDR3 sequence: CASSLACPIQSRANVLTF. The DNA of the CDR3 is TGTGCCAGCAGTTTGGCGTGTCCGATACAAAGTCGGGCCAACGTCCTGACTTTC.

The rearrangement uses TRBV19 and TRBJ2-5; no reliable D call. The germline V and J ends were trimmed by 3 bases and 0 bases, with 5 bases remaining between them. Germline V gives CDR1 LNHDA, CDR2 SQIVND (reference sequence). The CDR3 spans 13 residues. CDR3 amino acids: CASSIWYQETQYF. CDR3 bases: TGTGCCAGTAGTATTTGGTACCAAGAGACCCAGTACTTC.

The V and J genes are TRBV6-1 and TRBJ2-7, with 9 bases identical to TRBD1. The CDR3 has 14 amino acids. J was trimmed by 4 bases and V by 5 bases; bases with no gene match: 6. Germline V gives CDR1 MNHNS, CDR2 SASEGT. CDR3 amino acids: CASSFRQGGYEQYV. The CDR3 DNA follows: TGTGCCAGCAGTTTCCGACAGGGGGGGTACGAGCAGTACGTC.

The V gene is TRBV7-2, the J gene TRBJ1-4; the D gene is possibly TRBD1 (5 bases). CDR3 length: 13 residues. Trimming pared 0 bases from V and 7 bases from J, leaving 6 bases between. Germline CDR1 reads SGHTA; CDR2 reads FQGNSA. CDR3 region: CASSLAGGEKLFF. Written as DNA, the CDR3 is TGTGCCAGCAGCTTAGCGGGGGGTGAAAAACTGTTTTTT. The variable domain in full, completed from reference TRBV7-2 and TRBJ1-4, reads GAGVSQSPSNKVTEKGKDVELRCDPISGHTALYWYRQSLGQGLEFLIYFQGNSAPDKSGLPSDRFSAERTGGSVSTLTIQRTQQEDSAVYLCASSLAGGEKLFFGSGTQLSVL.

The J gene is TRBJ1-3, the V gene TRBV18, with 8 bases lining up with TRBD1. V lost 5 bases and J lost 3; bases outside the gene matches: 6. In germline, CDR1 is KGHSH, CDR2 LQKENI. The CDR3 runs 15 residues. The CDR3 here is CASSSQGAGGNTIYF. Written as DNA, the CDR3 is TGTGCCAGCTCATCTCAGGGGGCAGGTGGAAACACCATATATTTT.

The chain combines TRBV11-2 with TRBJ2-3; 7 bases fit TRBD1. Germline V gene lookup returns CDR1 SGHAT and CDR2 FQNNGV. The V and J ends lost 5 bases and 9 bases, in that order; junction bases with no gene match: 2. There are 11 residues in the CDR3. CDR3 bases: TGTGCCAGCAGCCCACAGGGGACGCAGTATTTT. Residues: CASSPQGTQYF.